These 5 T cell receptor beta chains originate from one sample sequenced in a study of tumor-infiltrating lymphocytes in localized non-small cell lung cancer. The data were produced by immunoSEQ multiplex PCR, yet TCRdb's version contains in-frame clones alone and is incomplete. This sample yields approximately 15,000 clones, of which 60% to 85% are seen a single time; about 9.1% belongs to the top ten. Sample: lung tumor tissue. All receptors come from a human donor with non-small cell lung cancer.

J is TRBJ1-4 and V is TRBV15; maybe TRBD1 (5 bases). CDR1 and CDR2 from the germline V gene are LNHNV and YYDKDF (reference sequence). The CDR3 totals 15 residues. The ends were cut back, 0 bases at V and 8 bases at J, with 13 bases in the middle. In DNA, the CDR3 is TGTGCCACCAGCAGAGAAGTGAACAGGCCCGAAAAACTGTTTTTT. It translates to CATSREVNRPEKLFF.

This chain connects TRBV28 to TRBJ2-3; D not resolved. Germline V gene sequence: CDR1 MDHEN, CDR2 SYDVKM. CDR3 length: 12 residues. V lost 3 bases, J lost 6 bases, and 7 bases lay in between. CDR3 amino acids: CASSLGRDTQYF. CDR3 nucleotides: TGTGCCAGCAGTTTGGGTAGGGATACGCAGTATTTT. The full variable domain, its missing parts supplied by reference TRBV28 and TRBJ2-3, is DVKVTQSSRYLVKRTGEKVFLECVQDMDHENMFWYRQDPGLGLRLIYFSYDVKMKEKGDIPEGYSVSREKKERFSLILESASTNQTSMYLCASSLGRDTQYFGPGTRLTVL.

The chain joins TRBV7-2 to TRBJ2-7; D unresolved. Trimming took off 1 base at V and 7 bases at J, with 11 bases between the two ends. Germline loops: CDR1 SGHTA, CDR2 FQGNSA. CDR3 length equals 13 residues. CDR3 in amino acids: CASSLVSMGEQYF. CDR3 nucleotide sequence: TGTGCCAGCAGCTTAGTGAGTATGGGAGAGCAGTACTTC. Drawing the rest from reference TRBV7-2 and TRBJ2-7, the complete variable domain is GAGVSQSPSNKVTEKGKDVELRCDPISGHTALYWYRQSLGQGLEFLIYFQGNSAPDKSGLPSDRFSAERTGGSVSTLTIQRTQQEDSAVYLCASSLVSMGEQYFGPGTRLTVT.

Here the CDR3 reads CASSSFVPGQGMISTDTQYF. The CDR3 coding sequence is TGTGCCAGCAGCTCATTCGTCCCGGGACAGGGAATGATTAGCACAGATACGCAGTATTTT. The rearrangement links TRBV13 to TRBJ2-3, with 9 bases lining up with TRBD1. The CDR3 spans 20 residues. V shed 4 bases, J shed 0 bases, and the junction held 17 bases outside the gene matches. Germline V gene data show CDR1 as PRHDT and CDR2 as FYEKMQ (reference sequence).

The V and J genes are TRBV18 and TRBJ1-5; D call uncertain. The V end lost 3 bases, the J end lost 1 base, and 7 bases lay between the germline ends. The CDR3 totals 14 residues. Germline V lookup: CDR1 KGHSH, CDR2 LQKENI. The DNA for the CDR3 is TGTGCCAGCTCACCTGCCGGCAGCAATCAGCCCCAGCATTTT. This encodes CASSPAGSNQPQHF.